A selection of T cell receptor beta chains follows, all from one sample in a study of blood T cell repertoires in COVID-19. Clones were read by immunoSEQ multiplex PCR, and TCRdb kept only the in-frame ones, dropping some. The sample includes approximately 200,000 clones, 65% to 85% of them seen just once. Sequenced: peripheral blood. These receptors originate from an older woman with acute or convalescent COVID-19. CDR3s include the opening cysteine and the closing phenylalanine or tryptophan. A D gene is named only where the DNA matches it firmly. Clone size is not always given. Where it is, it says once, few, many or a class for expanded clones.

d_call,clone_size,v_call,j_call,cdr3_aa,cdr3_nt
TRBD1,-,TRBV27,TRBJ1-2,CASSWQGGKSYGYTF,TGTGCCAGCAGTTGGCAGGGGGGAAAAAGCTATGGCTACACCTTC
TRBD1,few,TRBV5-1,TRBJ1-3,CASRQGATGNTIYF,TGCGCCAGCCGTCAGGGGGCGACTGGAAACACCATATATTTT
TRBD2,-,TRBV29-1,TRBJ2-7,CSVSLAGASYEQYF,TGCAGCGTTAGCCTAGCGGGTGCATCCTACGAGCAGTACTTC
-,-,TRBV27,TRBJ2-5,CATRGQTYQETQYF,TGTGCCACGAGAGGACAGACGTACCAAGAGACCCAGTACTTC
-,-,TRBV21-1,TRBJ2-3,CASSKSLPCTDTQYF,TGTGCCAGCAGCAAAAGCCTTCCCTGCACAGATACGCAGTATTTT
TRBD1,few,TRBV15,TRBJ1-1,CATSRADRDTEAFF,TGTGCCACCAGCAGAGCAGACAGGGACACTGAAGCTTTCTTT
TRBD2,-,TRBV14,TRBJ2-2,CASSHFPSGGAGELFF,TGTGCCAGCAGCCATTTCCCTAGCGGGGGGGCTGGGGAGCTGTTTTTT
TRBD1,-,TRBV24-1,TRBJ2-3,CATSDPGGSPDTQYF,TGTGCCACCAGTGATCCAGGGGGCAGCCCAGATACGCAGTATTTT
-,-,TRBV5-1,TRBJ2-1,CASSLTGTTYNEQFF,TGCGCCAGCAGCTTGACAGGTACAACCTACAATGAGCAGTTCTTC
-,-,TRBV27,TRBJ2-7,CASSLRPGVEGEQYF,TGTGCCAGCAGTCTCCGCCCGGGAGTAGAGGGCGAGCAGTACTTC
-,-,TRBV28,TRBJ2-5,CASSLGGLQETQYF,TGTGCCAGCAGTTTGGGGGGACTTCAAGAGACCCAGTACTTC
-,-,TRBV7-7,TRBJ2-5,CASSLGGAQETQYF,TGTGCCAGCAGCTTAGGAGGAGCCCAAGAGACCCAGTACTTC
TRBD1,-,TRBV12-3/TRBV12-4,TRBJ2-1,CASSQGQGYEQFF,TGTGCCAGCAGCCAGGGACAGGGTTATGAGCAGTTCTTC
-,-,TRBV5-6,TRBJ1-1,CASRGNRDGAEAFF,TGTGCCAGCAGAGGAAACAGGGACGGAGCTGAAGCTTTCTTT
TRBD2,-,TRBV9,TRBJ2-2,CASSVVRGDTTGELFF,TGTGCCAGCAGCGTAGTGCGGGGGGATACCACCGGGGAGCTGTTTTTT
-,-,TRBV30,TRBJ1-1,CAWTKTLGDTEAFF,TGTGCCTGGACTAAGACCTTGGGAGACACTGAAGCTTTCTTT
-,-,TRBV4-1,TRBJ1-3,CASSQGNGEASRGNTIYF,TGCGCCAGCAGCCAAGGTAACGGGGAGGCGAGCAGAGGAAACACCATATATTTT
TRBD2,-,TRBV2,TRBJ2-5,CASSPSGGMETQYF,TGTGCCAGCAGTCCCAGCGGGGGCATGGAGACCCAGTACTTC
TRBD1,-,TRBV6-5,TRBJ2-2,CASTWTGGASGELFF,TGTGCCAGCACCTGGACAGGGGGTGCTTCCGGGGAGCTGTTTTTT
TRBD2,-,TRBV6-2/TRBV6-3,TRBJ2-7,CASSYSTGGLPYEQYF,TGTGCCAGCAGTTACTCCACGGGGGGGTTACCCTACGAGCAGTACTTC
-,few,TRBV5-5,TRBJ1-1,CASSFQGNTEAFF,TGTGCCAGCAGCTTCCAGGGGAACACTGAAGCTTTCTTT
TRBD2,-,TRBV24-1,TRBJ2-3,CATSSGRGGPPSTDTQYF,TGTGCCACCTCCTCCGGGCGGGGGGGCCCCCCTAGCACAGATACGCAGTATTTT
TRBD1,-,TRBV7-3,TRBJ1-6,CASSITGAGSPLHF,TGTGCCAGCAGCATTACAGGGGCCGGGTCACCCCTCCACTTT
-,once,TRBV6-2/TRBV6-3,TRBJ1-4,CASSPGRSGVEKLFF,TGTGCCAGCAGCCCCGGGCGGAGCGGAGTCGAAAAACTGTTTTTT
TRBD1,-,TRBV9,TRBJ1-2,CASSRGQGAPNYGYTF,TGTGCCAGCAGTAGGGGACAGGGGGCGCCTAACTATGGCTACACCTTC
TRBD1,-,TRBV5-6,TRBJ1-1,CASSLGQADTEAFF,TGTGCCAGCAGCTTAGGACAGGCGGACACTGAAGCTTTCTTT
-,few,TRBV30,TRBJ1-1,CAWSVRQISEAFF,TGTGCCTGGAGTGTACGTCAGATCAGTGAAGCTTTCTTT
-,-,TRBV5-8,TRBJ2-2,CASSRGGVGELFF,TGTGCCAGCAGTCGTGGCGGGGTCGGGGAGCTGTTTTTT
TRBD1,-,TRBV5-8,TRBJ1-3,CASPPEAGGPSSGNTIYF,TGTGCCAGCCCTCCCGAGGCAGGGGGCCCGTCCTCTGGAAACACCATATATTTT
-,-,TRBV10-1,TRBJ1-2,CASSRSYGYTF,TGCGCCAGCAGTCGGAGCTATGGCTACACCTTC
-,-,TRBV27,TRBJ2-7,CASSITHGSRIYEQYF,TGTGCCAGCAGCATTACCCACGGGTCCCGAATTTACGAGCAGTACTTC
-,-,TRBV25-1,TRBJ2-7,CATSRSSYEQYF,TGTGCCACCTCAAGGAGCTCCTACGAGCAGTACTTC
-,-,TRBV27,TRBJ1-1,CASIGTEAFF,TGTGCCAGCATCGGGACTGAAGCTTTCTTT
-,-,TRBV5-1,TRBJ1-4,CASSLANNRPNEKLFF,TGCGCCAGCAGCTTGGCCAACAACAGGCCAAATGAAAAACTGTTTTTT
-,-,TRBV7-9,TRBJ1-3,CASSRDLLPILSGNTIYF,TGTGCCAGCAGCAGGGACCTATTGCCGATCTTGTCTGGAAACACCATATATTTT
-,-,TRBV2,TRBJ2-7,CASSDMRGGGVEQYF,TGTGCCAGCAGCGATATGCGGGGTGGAGGCGTCGAGCAGTACTTC
TRBD2,-,TRBV11-2,TRBJ2-7,CASSFLAGRYEQYF,TGTGCCAGCAGCTTTCTTGCCGGGAGGTACGAGCAGTACTTC
-,-,TRBV4-1,TRBJ1-1,CASSQAWRGRTEAFF,TGCGCCAGCAGCCAGGCGTGGAGAGGGCGAACTGAAGCTTTCTTT
-,-,TRBV6-2/TRBV6-3,TRBJ1-1,CASSFPRGNTEAFF,TGTGCCAGCAGTTTCCCCAGGGGGAACACTGAAGCTTTCTTT
-,few,TRBV30,TRBJ1-1,CAWSVPTGGVMNTEAFF,TGTGCCTGGAGTGTACCGACGGGAGGGGTTATGAACACTGAAGCTTTCTTT
-,once,TRBV25-1,TRBJ1-6,CASKQGNIWNSPLHF,TGTGCCAGCAAACAGGGAAACATTTGGAATTCACCCCTCCACTTT
-,-,TRBV6-5,TRBJ1-1,CASRTQGYTEAFF,TGTGCCAGCAGAACTCAGGGTTACACTGAAGCTTTCTTT
TRBD1,-,TRBV19,TRBJ1-2,CASRTGIYGYTF,TGTGCCAGTAGGACAGGGATCTATGGCTACACCTTC
-,-,TRBV9,TRBJ1-5,CASSVGGGSQPQHF,TGTGCCAGCAGCGTGGGGGGGGGATCTCAGCCCCAGCATTTT
TRBD1,-,TRBV3-1/TRBV3-2,TRBJ1-3,CASSTGTGFFKERNTIYF,TGTGCCAGCAGTACCGGGACAGGGTTCTTTAAGGAGAGAAACACCATATATTTT
TRBD1,few,TRBV9,TRBJ1-6,CASSTPEGASYNSPLHF,TGTGCCAGCAGCACGCCTGAGGGGGCCTCCTATAATTCACCCCTCCACTTT
TRBD1,-,TRBV11-3,TRBJ2-7,CASSLGRGTGDRLKYEQYF,TGTGCCAGCAGCTTAGGGCGTGGGACAGGGGACCGACTTAAATACGAGCAGTACTTC
TRBD2,-,TRBV5-1,TRBJ2-1,CASSSGGAPYNEQFF,TGCGCCAGCAGTAGCGGGGGGGCCCCCTACAATGAGCAGTTCTTC
-,-,TRBV6-1,TRBJ1-1,CASSEFAESVNTEAFF,TGTGCCAGCAGTGAATTCGCCGAGAGTGTGAACACTGAAGCTTTCTTT
-,-,TRBV5-6,TRBJ1-4,CASSPPPTVSRNEKLFF,TGTGCCAGCAGCCCTCCCCCGACAGTTTCCCGAAACGAAAAACTGTTTTTT
TRBD1,-,TRBV6-5,TRBJ1-6,CASKKQGPNSPLHF,TGTGCCAGCAAAAAACAGGGGCCAAATTCACCCCTCCACTTT
-,-,TRBV5-8,TRBJ1-4,CASSLAGLNEKLFF,TGTGCCAGCAGCTTGGCAGGGCTTAATGAAAAACTGTTTTTT